This TCR beta chain was sequenced during a study of blood T cell repertoires in COVID-19. Looking at the study overall: Sources were T cells, B-cell-depleted T cells, or PBMCs; the material itself was cDNA or gDNA.

Methods used by the authors: The authors estimated nucleated cell counts from reference gene primer amplification. TCRdb's table, derived via immunoSEQ multiplex PCR, lists solely in-frame clones and lacks some. The V and J calls and clone size are taken from that table; D and trimming were inferred from the DNA. The sample carries 90,000 to 120,000 clones, approximately 69% recorded once. The CDR3 loop spans 15 amino acids. The trim removed 6 bases at V and 3 bases at J, leaving 7 bases unmatched. Germline lookup yields CDR1 LGHDT and CDR2 YNNKEL (reference sequence). The sample consisted of peripheral blood. The receptor was isolated from an elderly man with acute or convalescent COVID-19. This chain joins TRBV3-1 (or the pseudogene TRBV3-2) and TRBJ2-1; 8 bases line up with TRBD2. DNA for the CDR3: TGTGCCAGCAGTCATAGCGGGATTGGCTACAATGAGCAGTTCTTC. It encodes CASSHSGIGYNEQFF.